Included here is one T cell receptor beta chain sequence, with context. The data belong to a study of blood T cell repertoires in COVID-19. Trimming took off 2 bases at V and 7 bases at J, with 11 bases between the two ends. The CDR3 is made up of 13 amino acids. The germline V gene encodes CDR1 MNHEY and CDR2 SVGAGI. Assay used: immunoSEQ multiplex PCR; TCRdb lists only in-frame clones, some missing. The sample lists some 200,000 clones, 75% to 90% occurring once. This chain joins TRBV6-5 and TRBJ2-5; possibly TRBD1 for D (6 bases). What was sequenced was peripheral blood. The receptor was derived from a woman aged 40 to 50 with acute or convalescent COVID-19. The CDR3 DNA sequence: TGTGCCAGCAGTTACGCCCCGACAGGGACCCAGTACTTC. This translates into CASSYAPTGTQYF.